The clone carrying this T cell receptor beta chain was recorded at least ten times. What was sequenced were expressed TCRB transcripts, since all of the isolated RNA had been reverse transcribed. The assay was immunoSEQ multiplex PCR, and TCRdb's table has in-frame clones only and misses some. Here the sample spans more than 150,000 clones, 11% being singletons. The data originate from a study of beta chain features in type 1 diabetes. Per germline, CDR1 LNHDA and CDR2 SQIVND (reference sequence). The CDR3 length is 14 residues. V was clipped by 10 bases and J by 7 bases, with 19 bases between them. The sample comprised central memory CD4+ T cells from blood. The clonotype originates from a man aged 18 to 29 in good health. The J gene is TRBJ2-2, the V gene TRBV19; weak D call: TRBD1 (6 bases). CDR3 sequence (DNA): TGTGCCACCGCGACTACAGGGAACGGCGGGGAGCTGTTTTTT. It codes for CATATTGNGGELFF. Full variable domain (outside the CDR3, taken from reference TRBV19 and TRBJ2-2): DGGITQSPKYLFRKEGQNVTLSCEQNLNHDAMYWYRQDPGQGLRLIYYSQIVNDFQKGDIAEGYSVSREKKESFPLTVTSAQKNPTAFYLCATATTGNGGELFFGEGSRLTVL.